These 16 T cell receptor beta chains came from one sample sequenced in a study of vaccination and CD4 T cells after COVID-19. These receptors have no identified antigens. Treatment denoted: approximately nine-day PBMC culture with coronavirus spike peptide pools or control peptides (ViraFEST assay). It was before the COVID-19 pandemic (2011-2018) that the unexposed donor's CD4+ T cells were collected. Sequencing of cultured CD4+ T cell DNA used the Oncomine TCR Beta short-read assay. MiXCR, run by TCRdb on the PCR reads, gives a single entry per CDR3 protein. This table has around 4,400 distinct CDR3 sequences, under 35% appearing once. Sequencing used CD4+ T cells from blood, cultured in vitro. Source of these receptors: a human donor in good health.

The chain combines TRBV4-1 with TRBJ2-2; D may be TRBD2 (6 bases). V lost 1 base to trimming and J lost 6 bases, with 15 bases between them. Germline V lookup: CDR1 MGHRA, CDR2 YSYEKL. CDR3 length: 16 amino acids. CDR3 DNA sequence: TGCGCCAGCAGCCAAGTCGGGGGTACGTCGGCCGGGGAGCTGTTTTTT. This sequence encodes CASSQVGGTSAGELFF.

In DNA form, the CDR3 reads TGTGCCAGCAGAATGTGGGGGTATGGCTACACCTTC. Translating it yields CASRMWGYGYTF. V and J are TRBV28 and TRBJ1-2; D possibly corresponds to TRBD1 (5 bases). Looked up from germline, CDR1 is MDHEN and CDR2 is SYDVKM. This CDR3 contains 12 residues. V was trimmed by 6 bases and J by 5 bases, leaving 10 bases between them.

This rearrangement joins TRBV21-1 to TRBJ1-5; the table gives TRBD1 as D, unverified against the DNA. TRBV21-1 is described as a pseudogene. The CDR3 is 16 amino acids. Here the CDR3 reads CASSKIGRDRNQPQHF. CDR3 nucleotide sequence: TGTGCCAGCAGCAAAATAGGCAGGGATCGCAATCAGCCCCAGCATTTT.

The J gene is TRBJ1-3, the V gene TRBV5-1; unclear D gene. Trimming took 4 bases from V and 1 from J, leaving 9 bases between them. CDR1 and CDR2 from the germline V gene are SGHRS and YFSETQ. This CDR3 is 14 amino acids long. The DNA for the CDR3 is TGCGCCAGCAGCGCACCGGGTTCTGGAAACACCATATATTTT. Translated: CASSAPGSGNTIYF.

V gene TRBV28 combines with J gene TRBJ1-2; D may be TRBD1 (5 bases). The CDR3 length is 12 residues. CDR1 MDHEN and CDR2 SYDVKM come from the germline V gene. V was cut by 6 bases and J by 3 bases, with 8 bases left in between. The CDR3 region has the DNA TGTGCCAGCAGGCCGGGGGACTATGGCTACACCTTC. Translation: CASRPGDYGYTF.

This clonotype was seen more than once but under ten times. The chain links TRBV5-5 to TRBJ2-5; D is undetermined. The CDR3 has 16 amino acids. V lost 0 bases and J lost 1, with 13 bases in between. Per germline, CDR1 SGHKS and CDR2 YYEKEE (reference sequence). The CDR3 sequence: CASSLGLGLGQETQYF. The CDR3 DNA reads TGTGCCAGCAGCTTGGGGTTGGGGTTAGGCCAAGAGACCCAGTACTTC.

The gene calls are TRBV11-2 and TRBJ1-1; no clear D. Germline V gene data show CDR1 as SGHAT and CDR2 as FQNNGV. V lost 1 base, J lost 0 bases, and 15 bases lay in between. This CDR3 spans 17 amino acids. The chain's CDR3 is CASSLGRGGRMNTEAFF. The CDR3 DNA is TGTGCCAGCAGCTTAGGGAGAGGCGGGCGTATGAACACTGAAGCTTTCTTT.

The chain recombines TRBV4-3 with TRBJ2-3, with 7 bases identical to TRBD1. Germline trimming cut 5 bases from V and 5 bases from J; bases unmatched to any gene: 7. The CDR3 totals 14 residues. Germline CDR1 is LGHNA and CDR2 is YSLEER. The CDR3 sequence is CASSSHRGEDTQYF. CDR3 bases: TGCGCCAGCAGCAGTCACAGGGGCGAAGATACGCAGTATTTT.

The V gene is TRBV20-1, the J gene TRBJ2-1; the D call may be TRBD1 or TRBD2 (5 bases each). The CDR3 contains 12 residues. Germline CDR1 is DFQATT and CDR2 is SNEGSKA (reference sequence). The germline V and J ends were trimmed by 7 bases and 10 bases, with 17 bases remaining between them. In DNA, the CDR3 is TGCAGTGGCGAGGGGTTCGGGCGGGAGCAGTTCTTC. It yields the protein CSGEGFGREQFF.

The CDR3 region is CSVDRGAGANVLTF. CDR3 in DNA: TGCAGCGTTGATCGAGGCGCCGGGGCCAACGTCCTGACTTTC. The rearrangement uses TRBV29-1 and TRBJ2-6; D not certain. This CDR3 is built from 14 residues. Germline V gene sequence: CDR1 SQVTM, CDR2 ANQGSEA. Trimming pared 3 bases from V and 4 bases from J, leaving 10 bases between.

This clonotype was seen a handful of times. The chain couples TRBV28 to TRBJ2-2; the match to TRBD1 covers 10 bases. This CDR3 region has 14 residues. CDR1 is MDHEN and CDR2 is SYDVKM in the germline V gene. The J segment lost 5 bases and the V segment lost 6 bases, leaving 3 bases of the junction unmatched. CDR3 bases: TGTGCCAGCAGAACGGGACAGGGGACCGGGGAGCTGTTTTTT. Its translation is CASRTGQGTGELFF.

The V and J genes are TRBV28 and TRBJ1-1; D not resolved. V gave up 5 bases and J gave up 5 bases, with 6 bases separating them. Germline assignment: CDR1 MDHEN and CDR2 SYDVKM. The CDR3 is made up of 11 amino acids. CDR3 region: CASSTRTEAFF. As DNA, the CDR3 is TGTGCCAGCAGTACACGGACTGAAGCTTTCTTT. Full variable domain (rest looked up from reference TRBV28 and TRBJ1-1): DVKVTQSSRYLVKRTGEKVFLECVQDMDHENMFWYRQDPGLGLRLIYFSYDVKMKEKGDIPEGYSVSREKKERFSLILESASTNQTSMYLCASSTRTEAFFGQGTRLTVV.

The chain has TRBV19 and TRBJ2-7, with D unclear. Germline loops: CDR1 LNHDA, CDR2 SQIVND (reference sequence). The V and J ends lost 1 base and 7 bases respectively, with 14 bases between them. CDR3 length equals 14 residues. CDR3 amino acids: CASSIAGWAMEQYF. Written as DNA, the CDR3 is TGTGCCAGTAGTATAGCCGGGTGGGCGATGGAGCAGTACTTC.

This clonotype was picked up a small number of times. V is TRBV28 and J is TRBJ1-2; tentative D call: TRBD1 (5 bases). This CDR3 comprises 13 residues. The V gene lost 5 bases and the J gene lost 2 bases, with 9 bases spanning the gap. CDR1 is MDHEN, CDR2 SYDVKM, per germline. The CDR3 DNA sequence: TGTGCCAGCAGTAACGACAGAAACTATGGCTACACCTTC. This translates into CASSNDRNYGYTF.

The V and J genes are TRBV20-1 and TRBJ1-4, with a tentative D call TRBD1 (5 bases). The CDR3 is made up of 14 amino acids. From germline, CDR1 is DFQATT and CDR2 SNEGSKA (reference sequence). The V gene lost 5 bases and the J gene lost 5 bases, with 15 bases spanning the gap. This chain's CDR3 is CSAYDSGPNEKLFF. Written as DNA, the CDR3 is TGCAGTGCTTACGATTCGGGACCAAATGAAAAACTGTTTTTT.

This rearrangement joins TRBV18 to TRBJ2-5, with D maybe TRBD2 (5 bases). The germline V gene has CDR1 KGHSH and CDR2 LQKENI. CDR3 length equals 15 residues. The V gene lost 6 bases and the J gene lost 4 bases, with 18 bases spanning the gap. CDR3 in DNA: TGTGCCAGCTCCCCGGCGGGCGCGATGCTAGAGACCCAGTACTTC. Encoded protein: CASSPAGAMLETQYF.